Following are 2 T cell receptor beta chains from one sample sequenced in a study of blood T cell repertoires in COVID-19 (dated by TCRdb to the early 2020s). Library creation used the immunoSEQ multiplex PCR assay. This immuneACCESS table, as held by TCRdb, lists in-frame sequences with V and J called but not all clones. Of the missing ones, under half trace to an unresolved V gene in checked studies; the others have no known cause. The sample records over 200,000 clones, approximately 86% of which are singletons. The ten largest make up more than 2.5% of the sample. Sequencing input: peripheral blood. Source of these receptors: a woman between 25 and 40 years old who had recovered from COVID-19.

This chain links TRBV18 with TRBJ2-1; TRBD2 matches at 14 bases. This CDR3 comprises 16 residues. Unmatched junction bases numbered 5, after V lost 3 bases and J lost 7 bases. CDR1 is KGHSH, CDR2 LQKENI, per germline. The chain's CDR3 is CASSPGWTSGGNEQFF. The CDR3 DNA reads TGTGCCAGCTCACCTGGGTGGACTAGCGGGGGGAATGAGCAGTTCTTC.

In this sample, this clone turned up once. The J gene is TRBJ1-1, the V gene TRBV7-3; D not resolved. Germline CDR1 and CDR2: SGHTA and FQGTGA. The CDR3 is 13 amino acids. Trimming took off 2 bases at V and 3 bases at J, with 7 bases between the two ends. The CDR3 nucleotides are TGTGCCAGCAGCTTACAACAGTACACTGAAGCTTTCTTT. Translated, it gives CASSLQQYTEAFF.